The clone carrying this T cell receptor beta chain was seen many times. As yet, its antigen is unknown. The sample comes from a study of response to subunit inactivated influenza vaccine. This CDR3 is 13 amino acids long. V lost 2 bases to trimming and J lost 2 bases, with 6 bases between them. General study points: Authors suggested seasonal influenza vaccinations each recruit few new T cells.

TCRdb ran MiXCR on the RT-PCR reads and lists one entry per CDR3 protein. The data hold about 800,000 distinct CDR3 sequences, with 21% observed a single time. The sequence derives from a man aged 50 to 60 who received an inactivated influenza vaccine. The chain uses TRBV12-3 or TRBV12-4 and TRBJ1-2; D is ambiguous. The input for sequencing was PBMCs from blood, taken 5 days after vaccination. The CDR3 DNA reads TGTGCCAGCAGTTTACAGGCAAACTATGGCTACACCTTC. Translating gives CASSLQANYGYTF.